Listed below are T cell receptor beta chains from one sample, sequenced in a study of T cells after yellow fever vaccination. TCRdb ran MiXCR on the 5' RACE reads and lists one entry per CDR3 protein. The data hold 150,000 to 200,000 distinct CDR3 sequences, with around 9% observed a single time. This sample comprised CD8+ T cells sorted from PBMCs, obtained 45 days after the yellow fever booster vaccination. All receptors derive from a man aged 18 to 35 who received the YFV17D yellow fever vaccine. Both conserved end residues are part of each CDR3. The order of the fields is J gene, D gene, clone size, V gene, CDR3 protein, CDR3 DNA. D genes are given only for firm matches. The listing skips clone size in some rows; elsewhere it reads once, few, many or a size class.

J gene: TRBJ2-1
D gene: TRBD2
clone size: few
V gene: TRBV7-2
CDR3 protein: CASSFVSGGAEEQFF
CDR3 DNA: TGTGCCAGCAGCTTCGTTAGCGGGGGGGCGGAGGAGCAGTTCTTC

J gene: TRBJ2-7
D gene: .
clone size: many
V gene: TRBV5-1
CDR3 protein: CASSLTLYEQYF
CDR3 DNA: TGCGCCAGCAGCTTGACCCTCTACGAGCAGTACTTC

J gene: TRBJ2-1
D gene: .
clone size: few
V gene: TRBV9
CDR3 protein: CASSVGGGSEQFF
CDR3 DNA: TGTGCCAGCAGCGTAGGGGGTGGGTCAGAGCAGTTCTTC

J gene: TRBJ1-2
D gene: .
clone size: few
V gene: TRBV4-1
CDR3 protein: CASSQAGLIGGYTF
CDR3 DNA: TGCGCCAGCAGCCAGGCAGGGTTGATTGGTGGCTACACCTTC

J gene: TRBJ2-7
D gene: .
clone size: .
V gene: TRBV6-6
CDR3 protein: CASSYGGTVDEQYF
CDR3 DNA: TGTGCCAGCAGTTATGGAGGGACAGTGGACGAGCAGTACTTC

J gene: TRBJ2-1
D gene: TRBD2
clone size: .
V gene: TRBV5-5
CDR3 protein: CASSFLAGGPEFF
CDR3 DNA: TGTGCCAGCAGCTTTCTTGCGGGGGGGCCGGAGTTCTTC

J gene: TRBJ1-5
D gene: TRBD1
clone size: .
V gene: TRBV6-2/TRBV6-3
CDR3 protein: CASSRTGTGRQHF
CDR3 DNA: TGTGCCAGCAGTCGAACCGGGACAGGCCGACAGCATTTT

J gene: TRBJ1-1
D gene: .
clone size: few
V gene: TRBV6-5
CDR3 protein: CASRDKRTAVGIF
CDR3 DNA: TGTGCCAGCAGGGATAAGCGGACGGCGGTCGGGATCTTT

J gene: TRBJ2-3
D gene: .
clone size: .
V gene: TRBV20-1
CDR3 protein: CSAPDGFTDTQYF
CDR3 DNA: TGCAGTGCGCCGGACGGATTCACAGATACGCAGTATTTT

J gene: TRBJ2-7
D gene: TRBD1
clone size: .
V gene: TRBV27
CDR3 protein: CASSSASGQGHEQYF
CDR3 DNA: TGTGCCAGCAGTTCCGCCTCCGGACAGGGCCACGAGCAGTACTTC

J gene: TRBJ1-1
D gene: .
clone size: many
V gene: TRBV2
CDR3 protein: CASSPRVTEAFF
CDR3 DNA: TGTGCCAGCAGTCCTAGGGTTACTGAAGCTTTCTTT

J gene: TRBJ2-2
D gene: TRBD1
clone size: few
V gene: TRBV5-6
CDR3 protein: CASSADREYTGELFF
CDR3 DNA: TGTGCCAGCAGCGCGGACAGGGAGTACACCGGGGAGCTGTTTTTT

J gene: TRBJ1-1
D gene: .
clone size: .
V gene: TRBV29-1
CDR3 protein: CSVEAGGSTEAFF
CDR3 DNA: TGCAGCGTTGAAGCTGGGGGGAGCACTGAAGCTTTCTTT